These 9 T cell receptor beta chains were sequenced from one sample in a study of T cell changes during pregnancy in multiple sclerosis. Generated by immunoSEQ multiplex PCR, the TCRdb table keeps only in-frame clones and is missing some. Here the sample spans about 49,000 clones, over 90% being singletons. The sample here was CD8+ T cells from peripheral blood mononuclear cells, taken in the first trimester of pregnancy. These receptors originate from a female donor with multiple sclerosis, enrolled in a pregnancy study.

The V and J genes are TRBV11-2 and TRBJ2-3; D ambiguous. Germline V gives CDR1 SGHAT, CDR2 FQNNGV. This CDR3 region has 17 residues. V lost 1 base to trimming and J lost 0 bases, with 14 bases between them. The CDR3 region is CASSLGLVDPSTDTQYF. The DNA of the CDR3 is TGTGCCAGCAGCTTAGGACTTGTGGATCCAAGCACAGATACGCAGTATTTT.

The genes are TRBV6-1 and TRBJ2-7, with 8 bases identical to TRBD2. This CDR3 comprises 13 residues. Germline V CDR1 and CDR2: MNHNS, SASEGT. In DNA form, the CDR3 reads TGTGGATCGGGGGGGGAGGAAGGGAACGAGCAGTACTTC. This sequence encodes CGSGGEEGNEQYF.

The chain uses TRBV30 and TRBJ1-1; possibly TRBD1 for D (5 bases). The CDR3 runs to 15 residues. Trimming stripped 0 bases from V and 1 base from J, with 12 bases between. The germline V gene encodes CDR1 GTSNPN and CDR2 SVGIG (reference sequence). The CDR3 protein is CAWSVRFQGNTEAFF. CDR3 DNA: TGTGCCTGGAGTGTACGGTTTCAGGGGAACACTGAAGCTTTCTTT.

J is TRBJ2-7 and V is TRBV7-9; 9 nucleotides align to TRBD2. The CDR3 sequence is 15 residues long. The junction had 8 bases not matched to a gene; V was cut back by 1 base and J by 7 bases. Germline V gene lookup returns CDR1 SEHNR and CDR2 FQNEAQ (reference sequence). The CDR3 reads CASSLGLEAGGEQYF. The CDR3 nucleotides are TGTGCCAGCAGCTTAGGTCTTGAGGCGGGAGGGGAGCAGTACTTC. The whole variable domain, filled in from reference TRBV7-9 and TRBJ2-7, reads DTGVSQNPRHKITKRGQNVTFRCDPISEHNRLYWYRQTLGQGPEFLTYFQNEAQLEKSRLLSDRFSAERPKGSFSTLEIQRTEQGDSAMYLCASSLGLEAGGEQYFGPGTRLTVT.

The chain combines TRBV27 with TRBJ2-7; weak D call: TRBD2 (6 bases). The CDR3 consists of 14 residues. Trimming cost V 5 bases and J 1 base, with 12 bases left between them. The germline V gene has CDR1 MNHEY and CDR2 SMNVEV (reference sequence). The CDR3 DNA is TGTGCCAGCAGTCCCGCGGGGCCATCCTACGAGCAGTACTTC. Residues: CASSPAGPSYEQYF.

V usage is TRBV12-5 and J usage is TRBJ2-1, with TRBD2 as a possible D gene (5 bases). This CDR3 is built from 12 residues. V was clipped by 1 base and J by 8 bases, with 6 bases between them. Looked up from germline, CDR1 is LGHNT and CDR2 is FRNRAP. CDR3 in amino acids: CASGLGRDEQFF. CDR3 nucleotide sequence: TGTGCTAGTGGTTTGGGGCGGGATGAGCAGTTCTTC.

This clone occurred once. This sequence joins TRBV7-2 and TRBJ2-7; TRBD1 agrees at 10 bases. The CDR3 runs to 14 residues. Germline loops: CDR1 SGHTA, CDR2 FQGNSA. V shed 3 bases, J shed 5 bases, and the junction held 4 bases outside the gene matches. The CDR3 loop reads CASSLTGGHHEQYF. The CDR3 DNA sequence: TGTGCCAGCAGCTTGACAGGGGGCCACCACGAGCAGTACTTC.

This clone was counted once. The rearrangement joins TRBV28 to TRBJ2-7; 9 nucleotides match TRBD1. CDR1 MDHEN and CDR2 SYDVKM come from the germline V gene. With 4 bases clipped from V and 4 bases from J, the junction kept 11 bases outside the gene matches. The CDR3 consists of 16 residues. The CDR3 region has the DNA TGTGCCAGCAGTTCGAGCCGGACAGGGGCACATTACGAGCAGTACTTC. It encodes CASSSSRTGAHYEQYF.

V is TRBV27 and J is TRBJ1-2, with 8 bases matching TRBD1. This CDR3 is built from 15 residues. Per the germline V gene, CDR1 is MNHEY and CDR2 is SMNVEV (reference sequence). V lost 5 bases, J lost 4 bases, and 9 bases stayed unmatched. The CDR3 region has the DNA TGTGCCAGCAGTCCCAGGGGAGGGACAGGCTATGGCTACACCTTC. It translates to CASSPRGGTGYGYTF.